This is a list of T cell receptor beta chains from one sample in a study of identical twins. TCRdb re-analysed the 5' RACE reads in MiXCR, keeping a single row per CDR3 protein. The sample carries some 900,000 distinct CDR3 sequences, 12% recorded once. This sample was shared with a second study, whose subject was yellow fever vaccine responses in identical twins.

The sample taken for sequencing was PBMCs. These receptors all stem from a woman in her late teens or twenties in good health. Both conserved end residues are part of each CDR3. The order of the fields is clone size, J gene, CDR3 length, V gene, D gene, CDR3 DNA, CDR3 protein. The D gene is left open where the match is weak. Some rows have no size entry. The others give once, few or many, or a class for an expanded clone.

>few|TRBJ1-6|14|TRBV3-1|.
TGTGCCAGCAGCCAGGTAAAGGGAAATTCACCCCTCCACTTT
CASSQVKGNSPLHF
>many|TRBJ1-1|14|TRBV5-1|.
TGCGCCAGCAGCCTCGTCGGAGGGCACACTGAAGCTTTCTTT
CASSLVGGHTEAFF
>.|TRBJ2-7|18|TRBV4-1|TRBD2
TGCGCCAGCAGCCAAGAGGTTTTTATCCTAGCGGGAGCATACGAGCAGTACTTC
CASSQEVFILAGAYEQYF
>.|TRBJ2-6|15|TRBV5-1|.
TGCGCCAGCACCCTAGATAGCTCTGGGGCCAACGTCCTGACTTTC
CASTLDSSGANVLTF
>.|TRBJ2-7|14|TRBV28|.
TGTGCCACCCTCCGGGGTAAACCCTCCTACGAGCAGTACTTC
CATLRGKPSYEQYF
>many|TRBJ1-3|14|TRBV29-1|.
TGCAGCGTCCGGCAGGAAGCCTCTGGAAACACCATATATTTT
CSVRQEASGNTIYF
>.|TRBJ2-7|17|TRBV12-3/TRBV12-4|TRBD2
TGTGCCAGCAGTACAACTTCCGGGACTAGGGCCTCCTACGAGCAGTACTTC
CASSTTSGTRASYEQYF
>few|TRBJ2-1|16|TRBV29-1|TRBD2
TGCAGCGTTTTGGGGGGTATTAGCGGGGGCTACAATGAGCAGTTCTTC
CSVLGGISGGYNEQFF
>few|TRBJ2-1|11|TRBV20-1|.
TGCAGTGCTAGCGGGGACAATGAGCAGTTCTTC
CSASGDNEQFF
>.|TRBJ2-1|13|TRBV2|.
TGTGCCAGTACAACAGGGTCTCTATATGAGCAGTTCTTC
CASTTGSLYEQFF
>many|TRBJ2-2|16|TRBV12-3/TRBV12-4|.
TGTGCCAGCAGTTTGACCCTTCCGGGGGGCAGCGGGGAGCTGTTTTTT
CASSLTLPGGSGELFF
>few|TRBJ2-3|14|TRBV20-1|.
TGCAGTGCTAGAGAACAGGAATCCACAGATACGCAGTATTTT
CSAREQESTDTQYF
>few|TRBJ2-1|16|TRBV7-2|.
TGTGCCAGCAGCTTAAACGGGGTGTATTCGCGGAATGAGCAGTTCTTC
CASSLNGVYSRNEQFF
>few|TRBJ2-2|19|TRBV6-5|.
TGTGCCAGCAGTTACTGGGATGTGGTTCCGGGACTTTACACCGGGGAGCTGTTTTTT
CASSYWDVVPGLYTGELFF
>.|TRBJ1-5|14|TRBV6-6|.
TGTGCCAGCAGCCGCTTGGAGAGCAATCAGCCCCAGCATTTT
CASSRLESNQPQHF
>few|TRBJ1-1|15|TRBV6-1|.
TGTGCCAGCACCCCTTCGGGGTTTGGGTCCGCTGAAGCTTTCTTT
CASTPSGFGSAEAFF
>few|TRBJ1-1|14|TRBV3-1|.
TGTGCCAGCAGCCAAATTTCTGCTAACACTGAAGCTTTCTTT
CASSQISANTEAFF
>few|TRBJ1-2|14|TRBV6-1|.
TGTGCCAGCAGTGAAAGCAGTGTCAACTATGGCTACACCTTC
CASSESSVNYGYTF